This T cell receptor (beta chain) derives from a study of blood T cells in healthy people across ages. This CDR3 is 14 amino acids long. CDR1 SGHTA and CDR2 FQGNSA come from the germline V gene. Deletions cut 6 bases from V and 9 bases from J, with 15 bases between. Concerning this clonotype itself: Its antigen is not known.

A second about 6 to 12 cycle PCR used barcoded and J-beta primers. Sequencing recovered at least 2.5 million CDR3-containing paired-end reads from each sample. A single record per CDR3 protein comes from TCRdb applying MiXCR to the 5' RACE reads. The sample shows roughly 640,000 distinct CDR3 sequences, about 30% of them seen only once. Whole-study findings and limits: Age brought a roughly linear fall in TCR beta diversity measured per million T cells. Donor CMV status, an unknown factor, possibly confounded changes in expanded clonotypes.

Each sample yielded at least 5.5 micrograms of PBMC total RNA. The chain links TRBV7-2 to TRBJ1-6; D unresolved. The TCR comes from a woman older than 75 in good health. The sequenced material came from blood. The CDR3 DNA reads TGTGCCAGCAGTTGGACTGAGTTGGGTTCACCCCTCCACTTT. Translation: CASSWTELGSPLHF.